This T cell receptor (beta chain) was retrieved from a study of regulatory T cells in long-lasting Graves disease. The time point here: newly diagnosed GD, antithyroid drugs for less than 3 months. PBMCs provided the RNA from which the TCR library was made. This clonotype was observed a few times. Sequencing libraries for TCR beta were prepared with iRepertoire HTBI primers and Arm-PCR of CDR3 regions. TCRdb re-derived calls from the multiplex PCR reads in MiXCR, one entry per CDR3 protein. This table holds 410,000 or so distinct CDR3 sequences, about 16% found once. The CDR3 length is 18 residues. V dropped 3 bases and J dropped 4; count of bases not matched to a gene: 12. The germline gives CDR1 SGDLS, CDR2 YYNGEE. The sample also formed part of further work on T cells in Graves' hyperthyroidism and ophthalmopathy. That work adds: In the first-round RT-PCR of the TCR CDR3, the HTBI primer set was used.

The specimen comprised peripheral blood mononuclear cells (PBMCs), sampled at new diagnosis, from a patient treated with antithyroid drugs. The rearrangement links TRBV9 to TRBJ2-7; 14 nucleotides align to TRBD2. The sequence derives from a woman aged 30 to 39 with Graves disease. This CDR3 is CASSEGLAGGPMHYEQYF. CDR3 coding DNA: TGTGCCAGCAGCGAAGGACTAGCGGGAGGCCCAATGCATTACGAGCAGTACTTC.